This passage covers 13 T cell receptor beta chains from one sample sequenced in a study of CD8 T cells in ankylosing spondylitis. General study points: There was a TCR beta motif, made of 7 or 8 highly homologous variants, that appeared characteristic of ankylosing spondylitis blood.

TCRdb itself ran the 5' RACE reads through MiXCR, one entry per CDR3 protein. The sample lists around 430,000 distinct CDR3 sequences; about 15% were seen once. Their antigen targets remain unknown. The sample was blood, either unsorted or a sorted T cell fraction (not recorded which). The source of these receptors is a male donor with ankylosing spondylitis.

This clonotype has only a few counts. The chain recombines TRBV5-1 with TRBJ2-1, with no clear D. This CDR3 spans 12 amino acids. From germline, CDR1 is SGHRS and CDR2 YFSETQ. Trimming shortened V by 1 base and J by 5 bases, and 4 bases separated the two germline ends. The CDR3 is CASSLTNNEQFF. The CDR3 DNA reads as TGCGCCAGCAGCTTGACGAACAATGAGCAGTTCTTC.

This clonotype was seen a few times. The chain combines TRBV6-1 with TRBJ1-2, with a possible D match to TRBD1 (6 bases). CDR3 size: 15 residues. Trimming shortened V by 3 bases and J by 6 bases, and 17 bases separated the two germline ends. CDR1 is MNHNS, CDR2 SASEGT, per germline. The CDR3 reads CASSDTGWRSNGYTF. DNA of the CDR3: TGTGCCAGCAGTGATACAGGGTGGAGAAGTAATGGCTACACCTTC.

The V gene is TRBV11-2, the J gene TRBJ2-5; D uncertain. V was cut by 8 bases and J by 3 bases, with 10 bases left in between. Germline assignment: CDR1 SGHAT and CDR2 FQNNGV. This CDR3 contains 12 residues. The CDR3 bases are TGTGCCAGCGGTGCTCGAAAAGAGACCCAGTACTTC. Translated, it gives CASGARKETQYF.

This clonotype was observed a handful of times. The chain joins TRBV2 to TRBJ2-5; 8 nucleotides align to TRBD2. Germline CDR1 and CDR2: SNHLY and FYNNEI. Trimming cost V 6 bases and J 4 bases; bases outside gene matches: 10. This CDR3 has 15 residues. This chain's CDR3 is CASRGRSGGGETQYF. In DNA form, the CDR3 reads TGTGCCAGCAGGGGACGGAGCGGGGGAGGAGAGACCCAGTACTTC. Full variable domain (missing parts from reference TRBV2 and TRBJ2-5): EPEVTQTPSHQVTQMGQEVILRCVPISNHLYFYWYRQILGQKVEFLVSFYNNEISEKSEIFDDQFSVERPDGSNFTLKIRSTKLEDSAMYFCASRGRSGGGETQYFGPGTRLLVL.

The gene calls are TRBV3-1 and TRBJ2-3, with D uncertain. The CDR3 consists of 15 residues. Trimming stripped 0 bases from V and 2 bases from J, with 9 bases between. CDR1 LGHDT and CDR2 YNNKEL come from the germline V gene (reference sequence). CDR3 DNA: TGTGCCAGCAGCCAAGAGGAAGGATCCACAGATACGCAGTATTTT. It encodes CASSQEEGSTDTQYF.

DNA for the CDR3: TGCAGCGTTGGTAAGGGGGATAATTCACCCCTCCACTTT. Amino acid sequence: CSVGKGDNSPLHF. The chain links TRBV29-1 to TRBJ1-6, with TRBD1 as a possible D gene (6 bases). The CDR3 contains 13 residues. Germline values: CDR1 SQVTM, CDR2 ANQGSEA. The ends were cut back, 4 bases at V and 5 bases at J, with 9 bases in the middle.

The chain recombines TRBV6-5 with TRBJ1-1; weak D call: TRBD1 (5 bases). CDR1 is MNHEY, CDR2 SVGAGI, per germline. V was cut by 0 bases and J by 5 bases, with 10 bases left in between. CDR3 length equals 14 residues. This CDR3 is CASSYSSQGTEAFF. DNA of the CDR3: TGTGCCAGCAGTTACTCGAGCCAGGGAACTGAAGCTTTCTTT.

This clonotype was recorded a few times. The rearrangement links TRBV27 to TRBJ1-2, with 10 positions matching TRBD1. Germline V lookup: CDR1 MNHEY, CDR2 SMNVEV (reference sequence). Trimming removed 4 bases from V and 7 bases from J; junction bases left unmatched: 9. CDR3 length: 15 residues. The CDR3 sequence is CASSSLATGGSGYTF. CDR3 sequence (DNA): TGTGCCAGCAGTTCCCTCGCGACAGGGGGCAGTGGCTACACCTTC.

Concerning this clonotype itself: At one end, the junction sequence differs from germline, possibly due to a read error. The CDR3 protein is CASSPNLLAGISDNEQFF. The DNA of the CDR3 is TGTGCCAGCAGCCCAAATCTACTAGCGGGAATCTCCGACAATGAGCAGTTCTTC. The chain combines TRBV11-2 with TRBJ2-1; the match to TRBD2 covers 10 bases. This CDR3 spans 18 amino acids. Looked up from germline, CDR1 is SGHAT and CDR2 is FQNNGV.

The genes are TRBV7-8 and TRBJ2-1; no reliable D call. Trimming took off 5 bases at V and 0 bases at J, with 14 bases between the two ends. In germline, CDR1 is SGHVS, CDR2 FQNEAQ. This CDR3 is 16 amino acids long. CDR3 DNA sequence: TGTGCCAGCAGCCGCTTGGCACTTCCCTCCTACAATGAGCAGTTCTTC. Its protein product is CASSRLALPSYNEQFF.

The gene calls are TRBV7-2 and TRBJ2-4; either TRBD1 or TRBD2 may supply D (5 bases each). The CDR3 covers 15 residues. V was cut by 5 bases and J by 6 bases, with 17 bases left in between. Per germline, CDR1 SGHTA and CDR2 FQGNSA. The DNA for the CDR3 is TGTGCCAGCAGCGTTAAATCCGGGACGGGAAACATTCAGTACTTC. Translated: CASSVKSGTGNIQYF.

The CDR3: CASSQGTTERNEQFF. The CDR3 nucleotides read TGCGCCAGCAGTCAAGGGACTACGGAGCGTAATGAGCAGTTCTTC. This chain joins TRBV23-1 and TRBJ2-1; 7 nucleotides align to TRBD2. TRBV23-1 is classed as an ORF, of uncertain function. V trimming: 2 bases; J trimming: 7 bases; junction bases outside the gene matches: 8. The CDR3 spans 15 residues.

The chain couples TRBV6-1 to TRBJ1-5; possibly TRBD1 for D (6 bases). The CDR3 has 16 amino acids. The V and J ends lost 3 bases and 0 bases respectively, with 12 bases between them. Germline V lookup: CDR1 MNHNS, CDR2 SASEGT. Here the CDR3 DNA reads TGTGCCAGCAGTGAGGGGGACAATTATAGCAATCAGCCCCAGCATTTT. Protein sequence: CASSEGDNYSNQPQHF.